This is a list of T cell receptor beta chains from one sample in a study of radiation and T cells in renal cell carcinoma. Data came from immunoSEQ multiplex PCR; TCRdb stores just in-frame clones and leaves some out. The table records 25,000 to 30,000 clones, more than 65% of them present only once. This material consisted of blood, taken from a patient whose treatment included radiotherapy and nephrectomy. These receptors all come from a man in his 60s with renal cell carcinoma. The CDR3 runs from the conserved cysteine through the conserved F or W. The D gene is left open where the match is weak. Only part of the rows carry a size: once, few, many, or a class if the clone is expanded.

j_call: TRBJ2-1
d_call: NA
clone_size: NA
v_call: TRBV30
cdr3_aa: CAWRGMWNRFPYNEQFF
cdr3_nt: TGTGCCTGGAGAGGTATGTGGAATCGATTTCCTTACAATGAGCAGTTCTTC

j_call: TRBJ1-4
d_call: NA
clone_size: NA
v_call: TRBV25-1
cdr3_aa: CASSDLRGASEKLFF
cdr3_nt: TGTGCCAGCAGTGACCTACGGGGGGCCAGTGAAAAACTGTTTTTT

j_call: TRBJ1-5
d_call: NA
clone_size: once
v_call: TRBV5-1
cdr3_aa: CASSSTGIGGSQPQHF
cdr3_nt: TGCGCCAGCAGTTCGACCGGGATTGGGGGGAGTCAGCCCCAGCATTTT

j_call: TRBJ2-3
d_call: NA
clone_size: NA
v_call: TRBV7-8
cdr3_aa: CASSRGALRTDTQYF
cdr3_nt: TGTGCCAGCAGCCGCGGTGCCCTTCGCACAGATACGCAGTATTTT

j_call: TRBJ1-5
d_call: NA
clone_size: NA
v_call: TRBV6-5
cdr3_aa: CASSYAGMDQPQHF
cdr3_nt: TGTGCCAGCAGTTACGCAGGAATGGATCAGCCCCAGCATTTT

j_call: TRBJ1-1
d_call: TRBD1
clone_size: NA
v_call: TRBV30
cdr3_aa: CASFHRDRGWATEAFF
cdr3_nt: TGTGCCTCTTTTCATCGGGACAGAGGGTGGGCCACTGAAGCTTTCTTT

j_call: TRBJ1-3
d_call: NA
clone_size: NA
v_call: TRBV30
cdr3_aa: CAWKMGSSGNTIYF
cdr3_nt: TGTGCCTGGAAGATGGGGAGCTCTGGAAACACCATATATTTT

j_call: TRBJ1-1
d_call: NA
clone_size: few
v_call: TRBV7-9
cdr3_aa: CASSLGTLNTEAFF
cdr3_nt: TGTGCCAGCAGCTTAGGGACTCTGAACACTGAAGCTTTCTTT

j_call: TRBJ1-3
d_call: NA
clone_size: few
v_call: TRBV7-9
cdr3_aa: CASSPGVGSGNTIYF
cdr3_nt: TGTGCCAGCAGCCCCGGTGTTGGCTCTGGAAACACCATATATTTT

j_call: TRBJ2-5
d_call: NA
clone_size: NA
v_call: TRBV7-2
cdr3_aa: CASSYRTGETQYF
cdr3_nt: TGTGCCAGCAGCTATCGGACCGGGGAGACCCAGTACTTC

j_call: TRBJ2-1
d_call: NA
clone_size: NA
v_call: TRBV7-9
cdr3_aa: CASSLAGGVGNEQFF
cdr3_nt: TGTGCCAGCAGCTTAGCGGGAGGAGTTGGGAATGAGCAGTTCTTC

j_call: TRBJ2-3
d_call: TRBD2
clone_size: once
v_call: TRBV7-3
cdr3_aa: CASSPGTSGSSQYF
cdr3_nt: TGTGCCAGCAGCCCCGGGACTAGCGGGAGTTCGCAGTATTTT

j_call: TRBJ2-7
d_call: NA
clone_size: NA
v_call: TRBV6-6
cdr3_aa: CASSPTSSAEQYF
cdr3_nt: TGTGCCAGCAGCCCAACTAGCTCGGCCGAGCAGTACTTC

j_call: TRBJ2-5
d_call: NA
clone_size: NA
v_call: TRBV6-6
cdr3_aa: CASSGGSETQYF
cdr3_nt: TGTGCCAGCAGTGGAGGATCAGAGACCCAGTACTTC

j_call: TRBJ2-6
d_call: NA
clone_size: NA
v_call: TRBV9
cdr3_aa: CASSAQGSGANVLTF
cdr3_nt: TGTGCCAGCAGCGCACAGGGCTCTGGGGCCAACGTCCTGACTTTC

j_call: TRBJ2-3
d_call: TRBD2
clone_size: NA
v_call: TRBV27
cdr3_aa: CASIDSGSTDTQYF
cdr3_nt: TGTGCCAGCATAGATAGCGGGAGCACAGATACGCAGTATTTT

j_call: TRBJ2-3
d_call: TRBD1
clone_size: NA
v_call: TRBV2
cdr3_aa: CASSDGWGQGTDTQYF
cdr3_nt: TGTGCCAGCAGTGATGGGTGGGGACAGGGCACAGATACGCAGTATTTT

j_call: TRBJ2-1
d_call: NA
clone_size: NA
v_call: TRBV12-5
cdr3_aa: CASGLVEGTLTEQFF
cdr3_nt: TGTGCTAGTGGTTTGGTAGAGGGTACCTTAACTGAGCAGTTCTTC

j_call: TRBJ2-1
d_call: NA
clone_size: NA
v_call: TRBV29-1
cdr3_aa: CSAIRFLEQFF
cdr3_nt: TGCAGCGCTATCCGGTTTCTTGAGCAGTTCTTC

j_call: TRBJ1-2
d_call: NA
clone_size: many
v_call: TRBV7-9
cdr3_aa: CASSGPGHSGYTF
cdr3_nt: TGTGCCAGCAGCGGGCCGGGACACAGTGGCTACACCTTC

j_call: TRBJ2-5
d_call: TRBD1
clone_size: once
v_call: TRBV29-1
cdr3_aa: CSVGAGGIRETQYF
cdr3_nt: TGCAGCGTTGGGGCAGGGGGTATCAGAGAGACCCAGTACTTC